These 14 T cell receptor beta chains came from one sample sequenced in a study of T-cell reconstitution after alpha-beta-depleted transplantation in children. Unique molecular identifiers were built into the TCRbeta library. One entry per CDR3 protein results from TCRdb running MiXCR on the PCR reads. The sample has 250,000 to 350,000 distinct CDR3 sequences, more than 9% seen once; the top ten hold roughly a tenth. The sequencing used PBMCs from the stem cell graft donor, collected from the stem cell graft. The receptor set was obtained from a human donor who donated a stem cell graft to a child with SCID.

This clonotype was seen only a few times. The genes are TRBV27 and TRBJ1-4; unclear D gene. Germline assignment: CDR1 MNHEY and CDR2 SMNVEV (reference sequence). The V gene lost 5 bases and the J gene lost 0 bases, with 13 bases spanning the gap. This CDR3 is built from 16 residues. CDR3 coding DNA: TGTGCCAGCAGTCAAATCCCGATCGCAACTAATGAAAAACTGTTTTTT. The encoded protein is CASSQIPIATNEKLFF.

This clonotype showed up just a few times. The rearrangement joins TRBV7-8 to TRBJ1-1, with D unresolved. The CDR3 extends over 14 amino acids. CDR1 and CDR2 (germline): SGHVS, FQNEAQ. Between the trimmed V and J ends, which lost 3 bases and 1 base, there was a span of 9 bases. CDR3 protein: CASSFRHPNTEAFF. CDR3 nucleotide sequence: TGTGCCAGCAGCTTCAGGCACCCGAACACTGAAGCTTTCTTT.

In its sample, this clonotype was seen a few times. The chain carries TRBV7-9 and TRBJ2-1, with 8 positions matching TRBD2. This CDR3 is 14 amino acids long. V was pared by 4 bases and J by 6 bases, with 5 bases of the junction left unmatched. Germline loops: CDR1 SEHNR, CDR2 FQNEAQ (reference sequence). The CDR3: CASSYRAGGNEQFF. For the CDR3, the DNA is TGTGCCAGCAGCTACCGGGCGGGGGGCAATGAGCAGTTCTTC.

This clonotype was seen at least ten times. The chain employs TRBV20-1 and TRBJ2-7, with 10 bases identical to TRBD1. Looked up from germline, CDR1 is DFQATT and CDR2 is SNEGSKA (reference sequence). Germline trimming cut 2 bases from V and 0 bases from J; bases unmatched to any gene: 7. The CDR3 totals 16 residues. The CDR3 coding sequence is TGCAGTGCTAGACTCCGGGACAGGGGATTCTCCTACGAGCAGTACTTC. Amino acids: CSARLRDRGFSYEQYF.

This clonotype appeared many times. The rearrangement uses TRBV11-2 and TRBJ2-2; a possible D gene is TRBD1 (5 bases). The length of the CDR3 is 14 residues. From germline, CDR1 is SGHAT and CDR2 FQNNGV. Trimming cost V 0 bases and J 4 bases, with 6 bases left between them. The CDR3 DNA sequence: TGTGCCAGCAGCTTAGATAGGGGCACCGGGGAGCTGTTTTTT. Its protein is CASSLDRGTGELFF.

This clonotype was picked up many times. The CDR3 sequence: CASKLLGGSISGANVLTF. CDR3 DNA sequence: TGTGCCAGCAAACTCTTGGGGGGGAGTATTTCTGGGGCCAACGTCCTGACTTTC. The chain joins TRBV6-5 to TRBJ2-6; TRBD2 matches 7 bases. The CDR3 has 18 amino acids. Germline CDR1 reads MNHEY; CDR2 reads SVGAGI. With 7 bases clipped from V and 1 base from J, the junction kept 13 bases outside the gene matches.

Only a few counts were recorded for this clonotype. The chain links TRBV5-6 to TRBJ1-1; D perhaps matches TRBD1 (5 bases). The V end lost 0 bases, the J end lost 4 bases, and 16 bases lay between the germline ends. This CDR3 comprises 16 residues. The germline V gene has CDR1 SGHDT and CDR2 YYEEEE. The CDR3 sequence: CASSLEGITRATEAFF. The DNA of the CDR3 is TGTGCCAGCAGCTTGGAAGGGATAACCAGGGCCACTGAAGCTTTCTTT.

The table lists this clonotype with a few counts. This chain connects TRBV13 to TRBJ2-1; D gene uncertain. This CDR3 has 12 residues. Germline assignment: CDR1 PRHDT and CDR2 FYEKMQ (reference sequence). Trimming removed 4 bases at V and 8 bases at J, with 9 bases between. The CDR3 reads CASSSVGDEQFF. The CDR3 DNA sequence: TGTGCCAGCAGCTCCGTTGGCGATGAGCAGTTCTTC.

The table lists this clonotype with a few counts. The CDR3 is CASSPRTGHTQYF. CDR3 nucleotide sequence: TGTGCCAGCAGCCCCCGGACAGGACATACGCAGTATTTT. The V gene is TRBV14, the J gene TRBJ2-3; 7 positions agree with TRBD1. Germline V lookup: CDR1 SGHDN, CDR2 FVKESK. This CDR3 contains 13 residues. V shed 4 bases, J shed 7 bases, and the junction held 5 bases outside the gene matches.

This chain's CDR3 is CASSLTGGAMNTEAFF. The CDR3 region has the DNA TGCGCCAGCAGCTTGACAGGGGGCGCCATGAACACTGAAGCTTTCTTT. V gene TRBV5-1 combines with J gene TRBJ1-1, with 9 bases that match TRBD1. Trimming at V came to 1 base and at J to 0 bases, leaving 4 bases not matched to a gene. Germline assignment: CDR1 SGHRS and CDR2 YFSETQ. This CDR3 spans 16 amino acids. Variable domain in full (rest from reference TRBV5-1 and TRBJ1-1): KAGVTQTPRYLIKTRGQQVTLSCSPISGHRSVSWYQQTPGQGLQFLFEYFSETQRNKGNFPGRFSGRQFSNSRSEMNVSTLELGDSALYLCASSLTGGAMNTEAFFGQGTRLTVV.

This clonotype was observed a handful of times. The chain employs TRBV6-1 and TRBJ2-1, with TRBD2 matching over 10 bases. This CDR3 has 17 amino acids. With 6 bases clipped from V and 5 bases from J, the junction kept 13 bases outside the gene matches. Germline CDR1 MNHNS, CDR2 SASEGT. The CDR3 region has the DNA TGTGCCAGCAGAACTACTAGCGGGAAACGCCATGACAATGAGCAGTTCTTC. It yields the protein CASRTTSGKRHDNEQFF.

Comment on this clonotype: In this CDR3 the conserved last residue, phenylalanine or tryptophan, is missing, so a read error is likely. The chain combines TRBV6-5 with TRBJ1-1; possibly TRBD1 for D (5 bases). Germline loops: CDR1 MNHEY, CDR2 SVGAGI. Trimming took off 0 bases at V and 0 bases at J, with 8 bases between the two ends. The CDR3 consists of 15 residues. The CDR3 is CASSYSRGMNTEAFL. The CDR3 nucleotides are TGTGCCAGCAGTTACTCGCGGGGCATGAACACTGAAGCTTTCCTT.

This clonotype has only a few counts. The chain carries TRBV7-9 and TRBJ1-1, with a weak D call TRBD1 (6 bases). Trimming cost V 3 bases and J 7 bases, with 9 bases left between them. This CDR3 contains 12 residues. The germline V gene encodes CDR1 SEHNR and CDR2 FQNEAQ (reference sequence). The CDR3: CASSFDRLEAFF. The CDR3 bases are TGTGCCAGCAGCTTTGACAGGCTTGAAGCTTTCTTT.

In this sample, this clonotype turned up many times. The CDR3 loop reads CASSVQPAGLAGASYNEQFF. The CDR3 nucleotides read TGTGCCAGCAGCGTACAACCCGCTGGACTAGCGGGGGCCTCCTACAATGAGCAGTTCTTC. J is TRBJ2-1 and V is TRBV2; 13 bases map to TRBD2. The CDR3 is 20 amino acids. Germline V CDR1 and CDR2: SNHLY, FYNNEI. J was trimmed by 0 bases and V by 6 bases; bases with no gene match: 14.